This paragraph reports one T cell receptor beta chain. The data belong to a study of T cells in Graves' hyperthyroidism and ophthalmopathy. Amplified TCR beta CDR3 regions came from RNA transcripts. The HTBI set primed first-round TCR CDR3 RT-PCR. TCRdb processed the multiplex PCR reads anew with MiXCR; each CDR3 protein has one entry. The sample shows 350,000 to 450,000 distinct CDR3 sequences, about 15% of them seen only once. Germline trimming cut 5 bases from V and 3 bases from J; bases unmatched to any gene: 6. The CDR3 is made up of 15 amino acids. CDR1 is SGHAT and CDR2 is FQNNGV in the germline V gene.

The sequenced sample consisted of blood. This TCR derives from a woman aged 55-69 years with Graves' hyperthyroidism. V and J are TRBV11-2 and TRBJ2-3, with 9 nucleotides matching TRBD1. The CDR3 spells CASSQGDRATDTQYF. DNA of the CDR3: TGTGCCAGCAGCCAAGGGGACAGGGCTACAGATACGCAGTATTTT.